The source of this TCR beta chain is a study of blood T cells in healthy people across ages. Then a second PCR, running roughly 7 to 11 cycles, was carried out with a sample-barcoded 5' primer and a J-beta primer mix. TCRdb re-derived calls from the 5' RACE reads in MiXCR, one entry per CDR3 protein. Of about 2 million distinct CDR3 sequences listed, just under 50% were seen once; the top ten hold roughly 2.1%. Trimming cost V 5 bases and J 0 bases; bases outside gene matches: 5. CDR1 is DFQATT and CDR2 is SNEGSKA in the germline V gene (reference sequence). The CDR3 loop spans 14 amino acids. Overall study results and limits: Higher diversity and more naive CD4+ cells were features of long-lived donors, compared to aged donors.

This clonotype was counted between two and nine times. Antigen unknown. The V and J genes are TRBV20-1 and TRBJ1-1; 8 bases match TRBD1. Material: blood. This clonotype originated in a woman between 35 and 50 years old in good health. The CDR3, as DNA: TGCAGTGCTGAAAAGACAGGGGTGAACACTGAAGCTTTCTTT. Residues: CSAEKTGVNTEAFF.